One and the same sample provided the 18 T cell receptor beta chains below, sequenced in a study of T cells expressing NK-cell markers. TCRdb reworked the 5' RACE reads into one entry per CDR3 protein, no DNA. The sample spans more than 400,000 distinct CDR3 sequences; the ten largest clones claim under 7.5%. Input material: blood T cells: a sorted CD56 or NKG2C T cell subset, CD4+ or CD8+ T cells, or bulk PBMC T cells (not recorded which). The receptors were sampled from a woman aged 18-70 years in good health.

This CDR3 reads CASSFRQASSGANVLTF. The rearrangement joins TRBV18 to TRBJ2-6; TCRdb calls TRBD1, which cannot be checked without DNA. Per germline, CDR1 KGHSH and CDR2 LQKENI. The CDR3 covers 17 residues.

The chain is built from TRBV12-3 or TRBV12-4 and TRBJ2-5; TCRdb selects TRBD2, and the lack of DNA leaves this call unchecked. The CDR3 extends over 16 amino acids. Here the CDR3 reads CASSLGLAGVQETQYF.

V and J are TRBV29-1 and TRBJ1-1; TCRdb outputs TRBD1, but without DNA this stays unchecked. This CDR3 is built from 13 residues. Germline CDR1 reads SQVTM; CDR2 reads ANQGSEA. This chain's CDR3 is CSVVVTEGTEAFF.

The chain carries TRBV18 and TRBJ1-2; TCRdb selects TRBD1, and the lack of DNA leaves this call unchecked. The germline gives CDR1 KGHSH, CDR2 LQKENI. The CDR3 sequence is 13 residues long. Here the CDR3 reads CASSPSRDYGYTF.

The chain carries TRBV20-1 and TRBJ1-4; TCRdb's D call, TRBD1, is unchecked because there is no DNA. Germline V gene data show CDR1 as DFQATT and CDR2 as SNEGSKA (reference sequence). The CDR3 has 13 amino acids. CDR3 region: CSAREGHGEKLFF.

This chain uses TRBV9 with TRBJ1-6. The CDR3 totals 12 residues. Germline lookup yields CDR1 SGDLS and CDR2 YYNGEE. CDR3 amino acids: CASSVSSSPLHF.

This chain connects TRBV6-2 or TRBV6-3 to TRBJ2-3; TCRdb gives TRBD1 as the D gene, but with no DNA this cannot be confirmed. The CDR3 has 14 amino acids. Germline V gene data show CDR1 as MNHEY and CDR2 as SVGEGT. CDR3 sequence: CASRRGTPTDTQYF.

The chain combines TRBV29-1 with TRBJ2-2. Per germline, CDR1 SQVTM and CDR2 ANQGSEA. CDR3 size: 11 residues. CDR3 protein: CSVDFNGELFF.

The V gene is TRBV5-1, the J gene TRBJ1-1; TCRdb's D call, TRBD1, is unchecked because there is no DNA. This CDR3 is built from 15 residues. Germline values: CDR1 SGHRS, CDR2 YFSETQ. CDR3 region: CASNDLGGANTEAFF.

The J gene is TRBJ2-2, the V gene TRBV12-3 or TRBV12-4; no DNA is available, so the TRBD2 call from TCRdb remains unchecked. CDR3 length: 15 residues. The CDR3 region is CASSSLAGEAGELFF.

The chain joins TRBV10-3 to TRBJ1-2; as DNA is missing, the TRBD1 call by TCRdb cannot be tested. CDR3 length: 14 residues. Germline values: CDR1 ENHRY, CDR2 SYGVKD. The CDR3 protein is CAISDRGLSYGYTF.

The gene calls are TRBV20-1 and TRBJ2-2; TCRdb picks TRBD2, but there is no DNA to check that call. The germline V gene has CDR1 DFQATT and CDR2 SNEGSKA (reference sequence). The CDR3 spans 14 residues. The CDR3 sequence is CSARLAIGTGELFF.

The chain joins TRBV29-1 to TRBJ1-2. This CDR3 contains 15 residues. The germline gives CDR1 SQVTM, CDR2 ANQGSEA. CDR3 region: CSVEGGAGGPGGYTF.

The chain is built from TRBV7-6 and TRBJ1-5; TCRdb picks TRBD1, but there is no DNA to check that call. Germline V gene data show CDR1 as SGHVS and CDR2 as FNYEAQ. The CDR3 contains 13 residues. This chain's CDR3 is CASSRDINQPQHF.

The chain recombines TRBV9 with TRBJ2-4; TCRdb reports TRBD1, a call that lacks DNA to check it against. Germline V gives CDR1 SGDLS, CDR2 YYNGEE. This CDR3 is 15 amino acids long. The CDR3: CASSVSGEGRNIQYF.

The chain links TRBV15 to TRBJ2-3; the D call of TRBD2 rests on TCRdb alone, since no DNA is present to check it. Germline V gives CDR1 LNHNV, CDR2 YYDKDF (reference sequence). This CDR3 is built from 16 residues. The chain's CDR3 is CATSTHIAGGIDTQYF.

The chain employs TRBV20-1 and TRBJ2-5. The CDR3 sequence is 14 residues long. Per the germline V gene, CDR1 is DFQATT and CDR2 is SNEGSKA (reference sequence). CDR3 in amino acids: CSARDDRNQETQYF.

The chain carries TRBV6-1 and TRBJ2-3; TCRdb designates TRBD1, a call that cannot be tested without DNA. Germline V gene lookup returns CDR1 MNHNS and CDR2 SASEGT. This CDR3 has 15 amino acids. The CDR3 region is CASRGSGRGADTQYF.